One sample yielded the 23 T cell receptor beta chains listed below, sequenced in a study of blood T cell repertoires in COVID-19. Sequenced by immunoSEQ multiplex PCR; TCRdb stores in-frame clones only, minus some. Of about 400,000 clones detected, more than 70% appear once; the ten largest clones hold approximately 1.8%. Sequencing used PBMCs or T cells enriched from blood (not recorded which). These receptors originate from a man aged 35 to 55 in a cohort exposed to, infected with or recovered from COVID-19 (not recorded which).

The chain joins TRBV7-9 to TRBJ1-4; 7 nucleotides match TRBD1. V lost 5 bases to trimming and J lost 7 bases; unmatched junction nucleotides: 25. The germline V gene encodes CDR1 SEHNR and CDR2 FQNEAQ (reference sequence). The CDR3 loop spans 20 amino acids. CDR3 loop: CASSSIGPGQLESLGEKLFF. The CDR3 DNA reads as TGTGCCAGCAGCAGTATAGGGCCGGGACAGCTAGAGTCGCTGGGTGAAAAACTGTTTTTT.

This clone was seen only a few times. The chain links TRBV5-1 to TRBJ1-2; TRBD1 agrees at 10 bases. The germline gives CDR1 SGHRS, CDR2 YFSETQ. This CDR3 is built from 16 residues. V was clipped by 3 bases and J by 9 bases; unmatched bases: 14. CDR3 loop: CASSSGGTGAPESYTF. The CDR3 DNA follows: TGCGCCAGCAGCTCTGGAGGGACAGGGGCCCCTGAGAGCTACACCTTC. Looking up the rest from reference TRBV5-1 and TRBJ1-2 gives the full variable domain: KAGVTQTPRYLIKTRGQQVTLSCSPISGHRSVSWYQQTPGQGLQFLFEYFSETQRNKGNFPGRFSGRQFSNSRSEMNVSTLELGDSALYLCASSSGGTGAPESYTFGSGTRLTVV.

V gene TRBV10-2 combines with J gene TRBJ2-1; weak D call: TRBD2 (5 bases). The CDR3 contains 14 residues. Per the germline V gene, CDR1 is WSHSY and CDR2 is SAAADI. Trimming took off 3 bases at V and 4 bases at J, with 10 bases between the two ends. In DNA, the CDR3 is TGCGCCAGCAGTGATAGCCCGGGATACAATGAGCAGTTCTTC. It is translated as CASSDSPGYNEQFF.

The rearrangement uses TRBV19 and TRBJ2-2, with D maybe TRBD2 (5 bases). Trimming took 3 bases from V and 7 from J, leaving 12 bases between them. CDR3 size: 14 residues. Germline CDR1 is LNHDA and CDR2 is SQIVND (reference sequence). CDR3 coding DNA: TGTGCCAGTAGTATCTGGCCGAGGGTCGGGGAGCTGTTTTTT. It is translated as CASSIWPRVGELFF. Full variable domain (remainder filled in from reference TRBV19 and TRBJ2-2): DGGITQSPKYLFRKEGQNVTLSCEQNLNHDAMYWYRQDPGQGLRLIYYSQIVNDFQKGDIAEGYSVSREKKESFPLTVTSAQKNPTAFYLCASSIWPRVGELFFGEGSRLTVL.

V and J are TRBV7-8 and TRBJ1-4; D remains unclear. The CDR3 extends over 13 amino acids. Trimming removed 3 bases at V and 3 bases at J, with 5 bases between. The germline CDR1 and CDR2 sequences are SGHVS and FQNEAQ. This CDR3 is CASSLFSNEKLFF. The CDR3, as DNA: TGTGCCAGCAGCTTGTTCTCTAATGAAAAACTGTTTTTT.

This chain joins TRBV30 and TRBJ1-5; D perhaps matches TRBD1 (6 bases). V lost 1 base and J lost 3, with 10 bases in between. The germline V gene has CDR1 GTSNPN and CDR2 SVGIG (reference sequence). The CDR3 runs to 14 residues. The CDR3 DNA follows: TGTGCCTGGAGTGAGGGGGTCTTCAATCAGCCCCAGCATTTT. Translated, it gives CAWSEGVFNQPQHF.

In its sample, this clone was seen once. The CDR3 sequence is CASSPGTSGLNNEQFF. CDR3 bases: TGTGCCAGCTCACCAGGGACTAGCGGGCTTAACAATGAGCAGTTCTTC. This chain links TRBV18 with TRBJ2-1, with TRBD2 identical over 12 bases. The CDR3 runs 16 residues. CDR1 and CDR2 from the germline V gene are KGHSH and LQKENI. After removal of 2 bases from V and 5 bases from J, the junction contained 4 bases not matched to a gene.

The chain links TRBV6-5 to TRBJ2-1, with 12 bases identical to TRBD2. The trim removed 6 bases at V and 9 bases at J, leaving 6 bases unmatched. This CDR3 region has 14 residues. Per germline, CDR1 MNHEY and CDR2 SVGAGI. The CDR3 is CASRASGRASEQFF. The CDR3 DNA is TGTGCCAGCAGGGCTAGCGGGAGGGCCTCTGAGCAGTTCTTC.

The chain combines TRBV3-1 (or the pseudogene TRBV3-2) with TRBJ1-1; the match to TRBD1 covers 8 bases. This CDR3 has 15 residues. V dropped 5 bases and J dropped 1; count of bases not matched to a gene: 6. Germline V gene lookup returns CDR1 LGHDT and CDR2 YNNKEL (reference sequence). This CDR3 is CASSAFTGGNTEAFF. CDR3 in DNA: TGTGCCAGCAGCGCGTTTACAGGGGGGAACACTGAAGCTTTCTTT.

The chain links TRBV4-1 to TRBJ2-5; D is uncertain. Germline CDR1 is MGHRA and CDR2 is YSYEKL. The CDR3 covers 13 residues. V was trimmed by 10 bases and J by 4 bases, leaving 16 bases between them. DNA of the CDR3: TGCGCCACCCGCGCCGTGGGCAGAGAGACCCAGTACTTC. It is translated as CATRAVGRETQYF.

This clone was seen a single time. This sequence joins TRBV5-1 and TRBJ1-4; D is undetermined. Trimming took 2 bases from V and 0 from J, leaving 8 bases between them. The CDR3 runs 15 residues. Germline CDR1 SGHRS, CDR2 YFSETQ. CDR3 coding DNA: TGCGCCAGCAGCTTTCATCCGGCAACTAATGAAAAACTGTTTTTT. Amino acid sequence: CASSFHPATNEKLFF. Complete variable domain (other parts from reference TRBV5-1 and TRBJ1-4): KAGVTQTPRYLIKTRGQQVTLSCSPISGHRSVSWYQQTPGQGLQFLFEYFSETQRNKGNFPGRFSGRQFSNSRSEMNVSTLELGDSALYLCASSFHPATNEKLFFGSGTQLSVL.

This clone came up a few times. This chain uses TRBV5-1 with TRBJ1-1; 7 nucleotides line up with TRBD1. The J segment lost 5 bases and the V segment lost 4 bases, leaving 5 bases of the junction unmatched. CDR1 is SGHRS and CDR2 is YFSETQ in the germline V gene. This CDR3 comprises 13 residues. The DNA of the CDR3 is TGCGCCAGCAGCCAACAGGGGCTGACTGAAGCTTTCTTT. This encodes CASSQQGLTEAFF.

V gene TRBV9 combines with J gene TRBJ2-1; weak D call: TRBD1 (6 bases). The V and J ends lost 4 bases and 5 bases respectively, with 13 bases between them. Per germline, CDR1 SGDLS and CDR2 YYNGEE. The CDR3 covers 14 residues. CDR3 sequence: CASSPLQGHNEQFF. The CDR3 region has the DNA TGTGCCAGCAGCCCGCTACAGGGTCACAATGAGCAGTTCTTC.

J is TRBJ2-7 and V is TRBV2; TRBD1 is a possible D gene (6 bases). V lost 6 bases and J 6 bases, leaving 12 bases between the germline ends. The CDR3 sequence is 12 residues long. Per the germline V gene, CDR1 is SNHLY and CDR2 is FYNNEI. For the CDR3, the DNA is TGTGCCAGCAGAGTTCCACAGGGCGAGCAGTACTTC. Translated: CASRVPQGEQYF.

The rearrangement joins TRBV7-9 to TRBJ2-7; D unclear. The V gene's germline CDR1 is SEHNR and CDR2 FQNEAQ (reference sequence). The CDR3 consists of 13 residues. V was pared by 5 bases and J by 9 bases, with 17 bases between. The CDR3 reads CASSNTGSLGQYF. Written as DNA, the CDR3 is TGTGCCAGCAGCAATACCGGGTCCTTGGGGCAGTACTTC.

This clone showed up just once. The chain couples TRBV10-1 to TRBJ2-2, with D hard to call. Per germline, CDR1 WNHNN and CDR2 SYGVQD (reference sequence). V gave up 6 bases and J gave up 4 bases, with 3 bases separating them. The CDR3 length is 11 residues. CDR3 sequence (DNA): TGCGCCAGCAGCAGCACCGGGGAGCTGTTTTTT. This translates into CASSSTGELFF.

The chain recombines TRBV6-1 with TRBJ2-7; TRBD1 matches at 9 bases. V shed 4 bases, J shed 5 bases, and the junction held 15 bases outside the gene matches. CDR1 and CDR2 from the germline V gene are MNHNS and SASEGT. CDR3 length: 17 residues. Written as DNA, the CDR3 is TGTGCCAGCAGTGTGGAGCTTCGGACAGGGGTAGTCAACGAGCAGTACTTC. Encoded protein: CASSVELRTGVVNEQYF.

The V call is TRBV5-1, the J call TRBJ1-1; 9 positions agree with TRBD1. The CDR3 consists of 15 residues. With V trimmed by 0 bases and J by 4 bases, 4 bases remained unmatched. CDR1 and CDR2 (germline): SGHRS, YFSETQ. The CDR3 DNA reads TGCGCCAGCAGCTTGGCCGGGACAGGGACCACTGAAGCTTTCTTT. It yields the protein CASSLAGTGTTEAFF.

V is TRBV2 and J is TRBJ2-1; 14 nucleotides line up with TRBD2. The CDR3 totals 15 residues. The V and J ends lost 10 bases and 6 bases, in that order; junction bases with no gene match: 8. The V gene's germline CDR1 is SNHLY and CDR2 FYNNEI. The CDR3 region has the DNA TGTGCCACCACGGGACTAGCGGGAGACATCAATGAGCAGTTCTTC. It codes for CATTGLAGDINEQFF.

The chain is built from TRBV5-1 and TRBJ1-2; a weak D match, TRBD1 (5 bases). Germline CDR1 SGHRS, CDR2 YFSETQ. The CDR3 totals 13 residues. V lost 0 bases, J lost 8 bases, and 11 bases lay in between. The CDR3 region is CASSLGTTQGYTF. CDR3 sequence (DNA): TGCGCCAGCAGCTTGGGGACAACGCAAGGCTACACCTTC.

As regards this clone: In the same sample, other DNA sequences code for this CDR3. The rearrangement uses TRBV5-4 and TRBJ1-6; D is unresolved. Trimming removed 1 base from V and 5 bases from J, with 7 bases in between. The CDR3 is 14 residues long. Germline CDR1 SGHNT, CDR2 YYREEE (reference sequence). In nucleotides, the CDR3 is TGTGCCAGCAGCTTGAGATCGGATAATTCACCCCTCCACTTT. Translation: CASSLRSDNSPLHF. The full variable domain, in which reference TRBV5-4 and TRBJ1-6 provide the parts outside the CDR3, is ETGVTQSPTHLIKTRGQQVTLRCSSQSGHNTVSWYQQALGQGPQFIFQYYREEENGRGNFPPRFSGLQFPNYSSELNVNALELDDSALYLCASSLRSDNSPLHFGNGTRLTVT.

The chain employs TRBV19 and TRBJ2-2, with 11 bases fitting TRBD2. Germline V gene lookup returns CDR1 LNHDA and CDR2 SQIVND (reference sequence). The CDR3 is made up of 15 amino acids. Trimming cost V 3 bases and J 6 bases; bases outside gene matches: 3. In DNA form, the CDR3 reads TGTGCCAGTAGTATGGAACTAGCGGGAGCCGGGGAGCTGTTTTTT. This sequence encodes CASSMELAGAGELFF.

This clone is a singleton in its sample. The V call is TRBV10-3, the J call TRBJ1-1; D is ambiguous. V lost 10 bases and J lost 1, with 7 bases in between. Per the germline V gene, CDR1 is ENHRY and CDR2 is SYGVKD. The length of the CDR3 is 11 residues. This CDR3 is CATAGNTEAFF. The DNA of the CDR3 is TGTGCCACCGCAGGGAACACTGAAGCTTTCTTT.